What follows are 5 T cell receptor beta chains derived from one specimen sequenced in a study of blood T cell repertoires in COVID-19. The method was immunoSEQ multiplex PCR; TCRdb's version includes in-frame clones alone and lacks a portion of them. The sample shows about 150,000 clones, about four fifths of them seen only once. Sequencing used peripheral blood. The receptors come from a woman in her sixties with acute or convalescent COVID-19.

The chain employs TRBV3-1 (or the pseudogene TRBV3-2) and TRBJ1-3; 8 bases map to TRBD1. The germline CDR1 and CDR2 sequences are LGHDT and YNNKEL (reference sequence). CDR3 length equals 16 residues. Losses at the gene ends were 1 base for V and 0 bases for J; bases not matched to a gene: 2. Written as DNA, the CDR3 is TGTGCCAGCAGCCAAGGGACAGGGAGCTCTGGAAACACCATATATTTT. Translating it yields CASSQGTGSSGNTIYF.

The chain is built from TRBV10-3 and TRBJ1-2, with 7 bases aligning to TRBD1. Trimming at V came to 10 bases and at J to 8 bases, leaving 16 bases not matched to a gene. The CDR3 consists of 14 residues. Germline CDR1 and CDR2: ENHRY and SYGVKD. The CDR3 loop is CATGQELNYYGYTF. CDR3 in DNA: TGTGCCACTGGACAGGAACTTAACTATTACGGCTACACCTTC.

V and J are TRBV20-1 and TRBJ2-7, with 12 bases that match TRBD2. Germline loops: CDR1 DFQATT, CDR2 SNEGSKA (reference sequence). The CDR3 consists of 15 residues. Trimming at V came to 3 bases and at J to 1 base, leaving 4 bases not matched to a gene. This chain's CDR3 is CSASGLAGWSYEQYV. The DNA for the CDR3 is TGCAGTGCTAGTGGACTAGCGGGGTGGTCCTACGAGCAGTACGTC.

This chain joins TRBV3-1 (or the pseudogene TRBV3-2) and TRBJ1-2; the match to TRBD1 covers 8 bases. The CDR3 runs 13 residues. V was clipped by 1 base and J by 13 bases; unmatched bases: 8. The germline CDR1 and CDR2 sequences are LGHDT and YNNKEL (reference sequence). The CDR3 bases are TGTGCCAGCAGCCAAGTGACAGGGGCTCCCAGCACCTTC. Translation: CASSQVTGAPSTF.

V is TRBV18 and J is TRBJ1-5; no reliable D call. From germline, CDR1 is KGHSH and CDR2 LQKENI. The CDR3 loop spans 15 amino acids. V lost 2 bases to trimming and J lost 0 bases, with 8 bases between them. The CDR3 spells CASSPAVNSNQPQHF. DNA for the CDR3: TGTGCCAGCTCACCAGCGGTGAATAGCAATCAGCCCCAGCATTTT.